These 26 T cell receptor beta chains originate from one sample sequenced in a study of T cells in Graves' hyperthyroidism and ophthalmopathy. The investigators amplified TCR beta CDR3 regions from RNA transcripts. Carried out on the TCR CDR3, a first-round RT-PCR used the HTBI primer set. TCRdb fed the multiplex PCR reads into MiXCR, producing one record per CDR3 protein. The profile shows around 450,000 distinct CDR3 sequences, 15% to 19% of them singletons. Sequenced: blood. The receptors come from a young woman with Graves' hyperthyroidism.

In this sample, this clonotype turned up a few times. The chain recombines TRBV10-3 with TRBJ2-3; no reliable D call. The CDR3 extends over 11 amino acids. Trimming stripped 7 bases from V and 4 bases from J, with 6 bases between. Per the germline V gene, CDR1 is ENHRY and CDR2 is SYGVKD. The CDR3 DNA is TGTGCCATCATGGGCGCAGATACGCAGTATTTT. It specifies CAIMGADTQYF.

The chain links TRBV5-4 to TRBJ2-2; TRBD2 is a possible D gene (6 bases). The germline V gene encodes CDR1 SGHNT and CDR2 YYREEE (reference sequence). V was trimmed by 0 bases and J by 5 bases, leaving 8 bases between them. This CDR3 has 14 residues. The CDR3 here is CASSLGRGTGELFF. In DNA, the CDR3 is TGTGCCAGCAGCTTGGGACGGGGGACCGGGGAGCTGTTTTTT.

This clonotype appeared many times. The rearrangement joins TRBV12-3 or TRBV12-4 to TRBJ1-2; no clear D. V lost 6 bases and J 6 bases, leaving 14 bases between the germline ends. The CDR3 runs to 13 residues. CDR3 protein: CASRGASIDGYTF. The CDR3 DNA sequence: TGTGCCAGCAGGGGCGCCTCAATTGATGGCTACACCTTC.

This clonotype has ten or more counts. The CDR3 loop reads CASSSQRAGTDTQYF. The CDR3, as DNA: TGTGCCAGCAGCTCACAGCGGGCAGGCACAGATACGCAGTATTTT. The rearrangement links TRBV7-2 to TRBJ2-3; TRBD2 is a possible D gene (6 bases). The CDR3 runs 15 residues. V lost 4 bases to trimming and J lost 1 base, with 12 bases between them. Germline V gives CDR1 SGHTA, CDR2 FQGNSA.

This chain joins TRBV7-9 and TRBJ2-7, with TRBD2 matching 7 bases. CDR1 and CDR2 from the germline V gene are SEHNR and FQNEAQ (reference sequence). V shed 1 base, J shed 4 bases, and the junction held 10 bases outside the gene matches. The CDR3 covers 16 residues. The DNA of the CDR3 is TGTGCCAGCAGCTTAGTCGTCGGAGCGGGACGGTACGAGCAGTACTTC. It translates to CASSLVVGAGRYEQYF.

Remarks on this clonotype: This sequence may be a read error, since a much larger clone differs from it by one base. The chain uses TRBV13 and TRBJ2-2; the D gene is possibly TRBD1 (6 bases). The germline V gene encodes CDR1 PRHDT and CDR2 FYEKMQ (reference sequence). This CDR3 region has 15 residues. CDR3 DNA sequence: TGTGCCAGCAGCTCCCGACAGGTGAACACCAGGGAGCTGTTTTTT. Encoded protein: CASSSRQVNTRELFF.

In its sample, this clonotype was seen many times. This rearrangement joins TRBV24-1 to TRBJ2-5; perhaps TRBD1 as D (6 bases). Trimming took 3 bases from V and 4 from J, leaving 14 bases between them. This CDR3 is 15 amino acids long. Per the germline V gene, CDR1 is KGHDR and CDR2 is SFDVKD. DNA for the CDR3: TGTGCCACCAGTGATGACAGGAAGGGGCTAGAGACCCAGTACTTC. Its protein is CATSDDRKGLETQYF.

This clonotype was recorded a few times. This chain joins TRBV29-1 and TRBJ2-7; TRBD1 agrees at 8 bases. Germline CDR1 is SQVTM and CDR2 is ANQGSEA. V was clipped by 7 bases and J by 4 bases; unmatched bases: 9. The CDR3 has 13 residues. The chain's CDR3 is CSARGPWGYEQYF. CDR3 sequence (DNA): TGCAGCGCCAGGGGGCCCTGGGGATACGAGCAGTACTTC.

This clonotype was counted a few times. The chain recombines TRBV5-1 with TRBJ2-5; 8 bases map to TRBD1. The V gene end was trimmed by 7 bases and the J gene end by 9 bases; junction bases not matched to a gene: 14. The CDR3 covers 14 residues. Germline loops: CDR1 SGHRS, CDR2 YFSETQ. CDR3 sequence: CASVPVTGAPAQYF. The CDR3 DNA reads TGCGCCAGCGTCCCAGTGACAGGGGCCCCGGCCCAGTACTTC.

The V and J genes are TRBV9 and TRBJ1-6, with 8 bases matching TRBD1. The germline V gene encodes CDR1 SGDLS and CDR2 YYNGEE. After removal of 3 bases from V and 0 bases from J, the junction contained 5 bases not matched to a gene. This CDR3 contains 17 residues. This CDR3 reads CASSAYRGSSYNSPLHF. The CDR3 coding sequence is TGTGCCAGCAGCGCCTACAGGGGGAGCTCCTATAATTCACCCCTCCACTTT. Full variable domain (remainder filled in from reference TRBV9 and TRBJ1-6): DSGVTQTPKHLITATGQRVTLRCSPRSGDLSVYWYQQSLDQGLQFLIQYYNGEERAKGNILERFSAQQFPDLHSELNLSSLELGDSALYFCASSAYRGSSYNSPLHFGNGTRLTVT.

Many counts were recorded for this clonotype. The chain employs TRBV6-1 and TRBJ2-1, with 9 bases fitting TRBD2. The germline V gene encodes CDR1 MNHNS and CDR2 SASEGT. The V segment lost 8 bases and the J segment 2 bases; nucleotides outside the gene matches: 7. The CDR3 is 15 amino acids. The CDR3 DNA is TGTGCCAGCCGTTCGGGACTAGCCGCCTACAATGAGCAGTTCTTC. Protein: CASRSGLAAYNEQFF.

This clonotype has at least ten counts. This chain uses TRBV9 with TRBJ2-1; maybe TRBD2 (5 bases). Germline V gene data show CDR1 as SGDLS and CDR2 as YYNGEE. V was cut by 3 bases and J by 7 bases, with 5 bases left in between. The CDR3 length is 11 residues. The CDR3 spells CASSAGNEQFF. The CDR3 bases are TGTGCCAGCAGCGCGGGGAATGAGCAGTTCTTC.

The CDR3, as DNA: TGCAGCGCATCGGACAGGGTACAAGGCTACACCTTC. As protein: CSASDRVQGYTF. The chain uses TRBV29-1 and TRBJ1-2; 8 nucleotides line up with TRBD1. This CDR3 region has 12 residues. The V and J ends lost 7 bases and 8 bases, in that order; junction bases with no gene match: 9. Germline CDR1 SQVTM, CDR2 ANQGSEA.

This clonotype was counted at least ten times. The chain's CDR3 is CASSLGGRSYGYTF. As DNA, the CDR3 is TGTGCCAGCAGTTTGGGGGGGCGAAGCTATGGCTACACCTTC. The chain joins TRBV12-3 or TRBV12-4 to TRBJ1-2; perhaps TRBD1 as D (6 bases). Trimming left V 3 bases short and J 4 bases short, with 12 bases between. This CDR3 has 14 amino acids.

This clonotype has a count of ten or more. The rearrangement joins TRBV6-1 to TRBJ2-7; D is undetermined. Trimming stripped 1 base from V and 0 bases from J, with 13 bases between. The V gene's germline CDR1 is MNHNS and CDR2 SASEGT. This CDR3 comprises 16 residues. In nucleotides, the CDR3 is TGTGCCAGCAGTGAAGTGTCCGGACGGCCCTCCTACGAGCAGTACTTC. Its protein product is CASSEVSGRPSYEQYF.

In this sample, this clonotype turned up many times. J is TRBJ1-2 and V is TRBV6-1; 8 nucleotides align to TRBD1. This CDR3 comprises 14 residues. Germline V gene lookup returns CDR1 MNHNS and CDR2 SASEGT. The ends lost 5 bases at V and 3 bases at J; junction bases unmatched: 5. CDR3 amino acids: CASSQGAGYYGYTF. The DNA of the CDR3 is TGTGCCAGCAGTCAGGGGGCAGGATACTATGGCTACACCTTC.

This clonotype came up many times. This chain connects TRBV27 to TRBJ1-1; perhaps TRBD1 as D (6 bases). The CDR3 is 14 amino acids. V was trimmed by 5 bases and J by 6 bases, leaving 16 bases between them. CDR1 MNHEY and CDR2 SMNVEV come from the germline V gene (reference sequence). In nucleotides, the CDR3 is TGTGCCAGCAGTCATCGGGGGGGGGCGCCTGAAGCTTTCTTT. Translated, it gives CASSHRGGAPEAFF.

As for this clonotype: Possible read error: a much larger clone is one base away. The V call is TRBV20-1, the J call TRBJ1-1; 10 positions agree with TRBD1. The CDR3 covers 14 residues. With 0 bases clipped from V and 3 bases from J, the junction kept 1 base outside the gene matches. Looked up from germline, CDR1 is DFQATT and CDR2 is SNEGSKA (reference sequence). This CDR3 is CSARDGTGDTEAFF. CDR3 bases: TGCAGTGCTAGAGATGGGACAGGGGACACTGAAGCTTTCTTT.

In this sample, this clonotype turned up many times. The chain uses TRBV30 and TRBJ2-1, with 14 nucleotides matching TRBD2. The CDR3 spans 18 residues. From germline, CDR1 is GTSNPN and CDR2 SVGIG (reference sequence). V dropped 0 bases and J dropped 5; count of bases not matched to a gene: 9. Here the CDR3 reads CAWSVWATSGRDNNEQFF. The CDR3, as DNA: TGTGCCTGGAGTGTATGGGCGACTAGCGGGAGGGATAACAATGAGCAGTTCTTC.

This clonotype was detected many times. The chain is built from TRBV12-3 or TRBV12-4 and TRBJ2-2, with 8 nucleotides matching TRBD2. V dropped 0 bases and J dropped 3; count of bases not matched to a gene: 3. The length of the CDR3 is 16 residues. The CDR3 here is CASSLASAGDTGELFF. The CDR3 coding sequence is TGTGCCAGCAGTTTAGCGTCAGCGGGGGACACCGGGGAGCTGTTTTTT.

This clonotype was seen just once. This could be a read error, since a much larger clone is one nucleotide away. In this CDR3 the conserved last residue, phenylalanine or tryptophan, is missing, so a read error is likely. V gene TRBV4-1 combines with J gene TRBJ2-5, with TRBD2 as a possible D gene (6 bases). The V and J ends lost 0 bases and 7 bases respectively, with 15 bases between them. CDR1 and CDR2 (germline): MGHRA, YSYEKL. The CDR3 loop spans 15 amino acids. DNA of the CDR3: TGCGCCAGCAGCCAAGATTCGGAGGGTACAAGGACCCAGTACCTC. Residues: CASSQDSEGTRTQYL.

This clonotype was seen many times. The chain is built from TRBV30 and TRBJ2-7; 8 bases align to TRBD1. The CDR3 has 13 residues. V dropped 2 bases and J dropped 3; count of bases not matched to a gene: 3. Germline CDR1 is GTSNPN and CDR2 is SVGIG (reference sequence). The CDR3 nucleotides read TGTGCCTGGAGTCGACAGGGGAACTACGAGCAGTACTTC. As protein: CAWSRQGNYEQYF.

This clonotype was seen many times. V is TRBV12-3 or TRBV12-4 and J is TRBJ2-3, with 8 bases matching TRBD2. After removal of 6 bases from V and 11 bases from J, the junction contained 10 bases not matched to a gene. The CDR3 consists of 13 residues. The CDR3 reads CASRANGRAGQYF. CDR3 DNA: TGTGCCAGCAGGGCCAACGGGAGGGCCGGGCAGTATTTT.

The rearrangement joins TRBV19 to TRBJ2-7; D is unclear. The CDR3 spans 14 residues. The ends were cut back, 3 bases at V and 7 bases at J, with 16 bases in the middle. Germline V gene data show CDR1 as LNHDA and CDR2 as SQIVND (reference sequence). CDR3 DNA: TGTGCCAGTAGTATTAAGCCCGCGGTCGGGGAGCAGTACTTC. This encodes CASSIKPAVGEQYF.

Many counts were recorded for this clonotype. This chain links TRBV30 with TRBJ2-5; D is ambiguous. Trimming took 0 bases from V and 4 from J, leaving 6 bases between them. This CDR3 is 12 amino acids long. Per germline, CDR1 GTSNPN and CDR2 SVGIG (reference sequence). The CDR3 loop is CAWSVQRETQYF. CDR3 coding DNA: TGTGCCTGGAGTGTCCAGAGAGAGACCCAGTACTTC.

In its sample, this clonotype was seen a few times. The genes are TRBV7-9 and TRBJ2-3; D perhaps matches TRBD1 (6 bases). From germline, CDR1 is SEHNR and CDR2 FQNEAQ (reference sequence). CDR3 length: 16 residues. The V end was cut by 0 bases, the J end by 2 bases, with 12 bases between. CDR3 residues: CASSLAGTILTDTQYF. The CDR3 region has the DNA TGTGCCAGCAGCTTAGCCGGGACAATCCTCACAGATACGCAGTATTTT.